This T cell receptor (beta chain) came from a study of regulatory T cells in long-lasting Graves disease. Relying on iRepertoire HTBI primers and Arm-PCR of CDR3 regions, the team built TCR beta libraries. TCRdb reprocessed the multiplex PCR reads with MiXCR, giving one entry per CDR3 protein. The sample records about 320,000 distinct CDR3 sequences, 15% to 20% being singletons. The CDR3 is 17 amino acids. In germline, CDR1 is ENHRY, CDR2 SYGVKD. Trimming shortened V by 0 bases and J by 1 base, and 10 bases separated the two germline ends. Time point: newly diagnosed GD, antithyroid drugs for less than 3 months. With RNA extracted from PBMCs as input, the TCR library was made. This clonotype turned up a few times.

J is TRBJ2-6 and V is TRBV10-3, with D hard to call. This receptor was obtained from a female donor with Graves disease. The sequenced sample was peripheral blood mononuclear cells (PBMCs), obtained at new diagnosis, from a patient treated with antithyroid drugs. The CDR3 DNA reads as TGTGCCATCAGTGAGTCTAAGCTAAGGTCTGGGGCCAACGTCCTGACTTTC. Translating it yields CAISESKLRSGANVLTF.